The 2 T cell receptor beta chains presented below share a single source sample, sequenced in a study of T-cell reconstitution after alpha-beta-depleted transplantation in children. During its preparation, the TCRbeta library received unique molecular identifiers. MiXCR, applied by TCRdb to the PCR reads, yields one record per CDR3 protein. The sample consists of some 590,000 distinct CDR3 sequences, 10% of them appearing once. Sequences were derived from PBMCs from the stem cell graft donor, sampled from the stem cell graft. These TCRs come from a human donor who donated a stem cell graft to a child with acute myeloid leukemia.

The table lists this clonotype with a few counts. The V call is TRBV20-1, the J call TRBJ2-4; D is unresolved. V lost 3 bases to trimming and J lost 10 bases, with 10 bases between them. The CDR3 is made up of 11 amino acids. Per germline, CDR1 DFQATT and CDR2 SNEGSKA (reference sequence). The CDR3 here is CSARIQKIQYF. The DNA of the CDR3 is TGCAGTGCTAGGATACAGAAAATTCAGTACTTC.

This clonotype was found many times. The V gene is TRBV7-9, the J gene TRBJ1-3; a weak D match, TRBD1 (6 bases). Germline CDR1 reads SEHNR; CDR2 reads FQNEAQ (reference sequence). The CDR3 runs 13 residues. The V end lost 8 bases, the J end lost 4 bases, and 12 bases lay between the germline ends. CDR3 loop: CASQGQSGNTIYF. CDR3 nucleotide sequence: TGTGCCAGCCAAGGACAGTCCGGAAACACCATATATTTT.